Below are 5 T cell receptor beta chains sequenced from a single sample in a study of monozygotic twins with inflammatory bowel disease. Following a re-call of the 5' RACE reads, TCRdb has one entry per CDR3 protein and lacks DNA. The sample's table shows around 370,000 distinct CDR3 sequences. The sequenced material came from blood. Source of these receptors: a human donor with ulcerative colitis or Crohn's disease, or a healthy co-twin of an affected twin (not recorded which).

This sequence joins TRBV20-1 and TRBJ2-2; lacking DNA, the TRBD1 call made by TCRdb goes unchecked. The CDR3 sequence is 14 residues long. The germline V gene encodes CDR1 DFQATT and CDR2 SNEGSKA (reference sequence). The CDR3 sequence: CSASAGQGTGELFF.

This rearrangement joins TRBV12-3 or TRBV12-4 to TRBJ2-3; TCRdb returns TRBD1, unconfirmable since there is no DNA. The CDR3 sequence is 16 residues long. CDR3 in amino acids: CASSLSGSGGTDTQYF.

J is TRBJ1-1 and V is TRBV20-1. Germline CDR1 reads DFQATT; CDR2 reads SNEGSKA (reference sequence). The CDR3 is 13 amino acids. CDR3 sequence: CSASRDLNTEAFF.

V is TRBV18 and J is TRBJ1-1; TCRdb calls TRBD1, which cannot be checked without DNA. The length of the CDR3 is 16 residues. Germline CDR1 and CDR2: KGHSH and LQKENI. This CDR3 reads CASSPRSRQGEAEAFF.

The chain joins TRBV28 to TRBJ1-4; TCRdb calls TRBD1, which cannot be checked without DNA. Germline lookup yields CDR1 MDHEN and CDR2 SYDVKM. The CDR3 is made up of 16 amino acids. CDR3: CASSPLEQTTNEKLFF.